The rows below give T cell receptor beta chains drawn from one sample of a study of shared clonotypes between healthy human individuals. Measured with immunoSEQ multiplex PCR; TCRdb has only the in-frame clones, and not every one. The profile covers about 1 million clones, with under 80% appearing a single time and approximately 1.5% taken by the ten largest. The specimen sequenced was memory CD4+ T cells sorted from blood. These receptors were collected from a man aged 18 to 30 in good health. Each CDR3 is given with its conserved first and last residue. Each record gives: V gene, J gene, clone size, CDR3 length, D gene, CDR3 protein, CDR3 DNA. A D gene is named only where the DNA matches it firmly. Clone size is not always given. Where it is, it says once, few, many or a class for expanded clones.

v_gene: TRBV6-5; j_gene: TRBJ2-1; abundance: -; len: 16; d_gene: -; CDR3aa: CASSYSREGARNEQFF; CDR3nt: TGTGCCAGCAGTTACTCCCGGGAGGGGGCACGTAATGAGCAGTTCTTC
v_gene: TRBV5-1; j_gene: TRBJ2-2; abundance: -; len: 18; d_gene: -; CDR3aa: CASSLSTGSVWNTGELFF; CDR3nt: TGCGCCAGCAGCTTAAGTACGGGAAGTGTATGGAACACCGGGGAGCTGTTTTTT
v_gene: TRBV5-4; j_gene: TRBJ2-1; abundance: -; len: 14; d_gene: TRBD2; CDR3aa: CASSLTSGGLEQFF; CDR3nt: TGTGCCAGCAGCTTGACTAGCGGGGGCCTAGAGCAGTTCTTC
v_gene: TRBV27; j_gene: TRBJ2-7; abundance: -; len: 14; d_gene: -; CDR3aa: CASSLLGLRPEQYF; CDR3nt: TGTGCCAGCAGTTTATTGGGACTCCGCCCCGAGCAGTACTTC
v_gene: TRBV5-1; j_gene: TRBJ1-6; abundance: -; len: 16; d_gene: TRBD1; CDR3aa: CASSSTSGTDNSPLHF; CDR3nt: TGCGCCAGCAGCTCTACAAGCGGGACAGATAATTCACCCCTCCACTTT
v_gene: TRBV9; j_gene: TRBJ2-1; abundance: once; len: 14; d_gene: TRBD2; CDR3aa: CASSRTSGAYEQFF; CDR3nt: TGTGCCAGCAGTCGGACTAGCGGGGCCTATGAGCAGTTCTTC
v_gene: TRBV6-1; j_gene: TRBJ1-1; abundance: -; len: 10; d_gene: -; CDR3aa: CASKLHEAFF; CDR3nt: TGTGCCAGCAAACTCCATGAAGCTTTCTTT
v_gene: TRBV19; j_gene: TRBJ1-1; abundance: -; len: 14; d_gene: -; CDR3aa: CASSILRLNTEAFF; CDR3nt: TGTGCCAGTAGTATATTACGGTTGAACACTGAAGCTTTCTTT
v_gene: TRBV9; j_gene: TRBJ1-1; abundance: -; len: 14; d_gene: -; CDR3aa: CASSVLQVNTEAFF; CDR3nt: TGTGCCAGCAGCGTCCTACAGGTGAACACTGAAGCTTTCTTT
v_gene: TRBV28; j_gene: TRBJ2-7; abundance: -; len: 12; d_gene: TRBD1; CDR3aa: CASREQGYEQYF; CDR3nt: TGTGCCAGCAGGGAACAGGGGTACGAGCAGTACTTC
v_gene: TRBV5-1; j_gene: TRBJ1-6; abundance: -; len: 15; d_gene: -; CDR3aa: CASSPDRTYNSPLHF; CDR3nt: TGCGCCAGCAGCCCGGACAGAACCTATAATTCACCCCTCCACTTT
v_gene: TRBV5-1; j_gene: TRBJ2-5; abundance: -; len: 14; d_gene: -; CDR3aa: CASSLAALRETQYF; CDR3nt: TGCGCCAGCAGCTTGGCGGCTTTGAGGGAGACCCAGTACTTC
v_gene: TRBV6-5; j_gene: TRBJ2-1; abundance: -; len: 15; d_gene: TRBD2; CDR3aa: CASSRRVAGSNEQFF; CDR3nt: TGTGCCAGCAGCCGACGGGTAGCGGGAAGCAATGAGCAGTTCTTC
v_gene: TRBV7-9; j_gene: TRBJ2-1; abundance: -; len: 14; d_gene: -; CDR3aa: CASSGSSALAEQFF; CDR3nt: TGTGCCAGCAGCGGATCGTCTGCGCTAGCGGAGCAGTTCTTC
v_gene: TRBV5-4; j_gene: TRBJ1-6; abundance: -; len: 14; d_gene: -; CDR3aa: CASSLGGGNSPLHF; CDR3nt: TGTGCCAGCAGCTTGGGAGGAGGGAATTCACCCCTCCACTTT
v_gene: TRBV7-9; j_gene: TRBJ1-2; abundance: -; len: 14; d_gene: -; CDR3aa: CASSGRFSNYGYTF; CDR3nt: TGTGCCAGCAGCGGACGGTTCTCCAACTATGGCTACACCTTC
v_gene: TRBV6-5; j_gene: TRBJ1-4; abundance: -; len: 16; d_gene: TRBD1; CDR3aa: CASSYFAPGQAVKLFF; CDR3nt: TGTGCCAGCAGTTACTTCGCTCCGGGACAGGCGGTAAAACTGTTTTTT
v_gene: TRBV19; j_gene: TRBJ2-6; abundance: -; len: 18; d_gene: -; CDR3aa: CASSIQTGLTSGANVLTF; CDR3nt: TGTGCCAGTAGTATCCAGACGGGATTAACCTCTGGGGCCAACGTCCTGACTTTC
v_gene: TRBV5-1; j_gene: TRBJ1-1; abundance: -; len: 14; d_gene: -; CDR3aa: CASSLGGQNTEAFF; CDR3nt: TGCGCCAGCAGCTTGGGCGGACAGAACACTGAAGCTTTCTTT
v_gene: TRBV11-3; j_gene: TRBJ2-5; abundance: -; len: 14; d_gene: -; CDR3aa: CASSFGGIQETQYF; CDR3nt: TGTGCCAGCAGCTTCGGCGGGATCCAAGAGACCCAGTACTTC
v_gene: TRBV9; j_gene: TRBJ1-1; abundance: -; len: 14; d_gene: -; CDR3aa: CASSSRLGSTEAFF; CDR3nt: TGTGCCAGCAGCTCCCGACTCGGTTCCACTGAAGCTTTCTTT
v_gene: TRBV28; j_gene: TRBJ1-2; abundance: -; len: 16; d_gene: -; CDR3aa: CASSSPSTVANYGYTF; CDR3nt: TGTGCCAGCAGTTCCCCCTCGACAGTTGCTAACTATGGCTACACCTTC
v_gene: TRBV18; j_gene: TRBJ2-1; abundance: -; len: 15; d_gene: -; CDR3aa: CASSPRGVAGDEQFF; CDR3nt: TGTGCCAGCTCACCACGGGGGGTGGCAGGGGATGAGCAGTTCTTC
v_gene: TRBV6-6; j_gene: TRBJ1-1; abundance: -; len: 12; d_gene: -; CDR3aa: CASSKQGTEAFF; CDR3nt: TGTGCCAGCAGCAAACAGGGTACTGAAGCTTTCTTT
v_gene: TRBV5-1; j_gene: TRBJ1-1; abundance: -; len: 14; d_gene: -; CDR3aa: CASRPETVNTEAFF; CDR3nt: TGCGCCAGCAGACCGGAGACAGTAAACACTGAAGCTTTCTTT
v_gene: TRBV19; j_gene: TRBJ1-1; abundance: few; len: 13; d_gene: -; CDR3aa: CASSIEGNTEAFF; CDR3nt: TGTGCCAGTAGTATAGAAGGGAACACTGAAGCTTTCTTT
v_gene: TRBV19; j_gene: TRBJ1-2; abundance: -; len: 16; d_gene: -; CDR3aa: CASSTPGAGNFYGYTF; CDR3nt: TGTGCCAGTAGTACTCCGGGGGCAGGAAACTTCTATGGCTACACCTTC
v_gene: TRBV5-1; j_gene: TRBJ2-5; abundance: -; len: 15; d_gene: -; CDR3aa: CASSLDGGRLETQYF; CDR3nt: TGCGCCAGCAGCTTGGACGGGGGACGACTCGAGACCCAGTACTTC
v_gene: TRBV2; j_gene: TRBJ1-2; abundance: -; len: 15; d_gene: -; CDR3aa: CASSPPDLRGYGYTF; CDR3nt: TGTGCCAGCAGTCCCCCGGACCTAAGGGGTTATGGCTACACCTTC
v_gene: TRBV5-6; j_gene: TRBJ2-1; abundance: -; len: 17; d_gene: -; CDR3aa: CASSLLGLAASRNEQFF; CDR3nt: TGTGCCAGCAGCCTCCTCGGTCTCGCAGCCTCTCGGAATGAGCAGTTCTTC
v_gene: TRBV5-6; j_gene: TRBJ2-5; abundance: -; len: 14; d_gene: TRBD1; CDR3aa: CASSLRQGRETQYF; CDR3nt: TGTGCCAGCAGCTTGAGACAGGGGAGAGAGACCCAGTACTTC
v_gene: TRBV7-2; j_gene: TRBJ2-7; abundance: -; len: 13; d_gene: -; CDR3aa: CASSLTESYEQYF; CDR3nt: TGTGCCAGCAGCTTAACAGAATCCTACGAGCAGTACTTC
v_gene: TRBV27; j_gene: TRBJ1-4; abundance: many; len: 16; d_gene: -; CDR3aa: CASSQDRGQPNEKLFF; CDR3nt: TGTGCCAGCAGTCAGGACCGTGGGCAACCTAATGAAAAACTGTTTTTT
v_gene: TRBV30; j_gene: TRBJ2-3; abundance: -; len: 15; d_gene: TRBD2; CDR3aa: CAWSVPSGSTDTQYF; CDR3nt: TGTGCCTGGAGTGTTCCTAGCGGTAGCACAGATACGCAGTATTTT
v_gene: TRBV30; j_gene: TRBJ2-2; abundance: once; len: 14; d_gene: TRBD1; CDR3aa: CAWRWTGSAGELFF; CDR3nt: TGTGCCTGGAGGTGGACAGGGTCGGCCGGGGAGCTGTTTTTT
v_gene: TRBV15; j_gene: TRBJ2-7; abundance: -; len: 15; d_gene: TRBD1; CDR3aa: CATSRTGTGGYEQYF; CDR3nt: TGTGCCACCAGCAGGACCGGGACAGGGGGCTACGAGCAGTACTTC
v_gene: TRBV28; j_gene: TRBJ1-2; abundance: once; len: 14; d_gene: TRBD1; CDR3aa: CASVGQGGGVGYTF; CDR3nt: TGTGCCAGCGTGGGGCAGGGGGGAGGCGTTGGCTACACCTTC
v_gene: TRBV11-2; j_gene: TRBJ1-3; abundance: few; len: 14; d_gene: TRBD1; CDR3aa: CASSLDRAGNTIYF; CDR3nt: TGTGCCAGCAGCTTGGACAGGGCTGGAAACACCATATATTTT
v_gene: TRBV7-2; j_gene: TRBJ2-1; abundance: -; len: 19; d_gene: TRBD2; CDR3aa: CASSIGTSGGWASYNEQFF; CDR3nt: TGTGCCAGCAGCATCGGGACTAGCGGGGGGTGGGCCTCCTACAATGAGCAGTTCTTC
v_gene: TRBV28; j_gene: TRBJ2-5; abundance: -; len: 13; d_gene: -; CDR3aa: CASRDVGEETQYF; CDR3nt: TGTGCCAGCAGGGATGTGGGGGAAGAGACCCAGTACTTC
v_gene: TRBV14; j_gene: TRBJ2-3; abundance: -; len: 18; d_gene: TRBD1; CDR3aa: CASSQGGQSNLNVDTQYF; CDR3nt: TGTGCCAGCAGCCAAGGGGGACAGTCAAACCTTAACGTCGATACGCAGTATTTT